The 24 T cell receptor beta chains in this list originate from one sample, sequenced in a study of shared clonotypes between healthy human individuals. Clones were read by immunoSEQ multiplex PCR, and TCRdb kept only the in-frame ones, dropping some. Of 850,000 to 1,100,000 clones in the sample, roughly 80% were seen once. The source material was memory CD4+ T cells from PBMCs. Documented subset: CD45RA-negative fraction. The receptors were gathered from a man younger than 35 in good health. Some clones in this sample may be carry-over from other donors' samples.

The gene calls are TRBV4-1 and TRBJ2-3, with D perhaps TRBD2 (5 bases). Germline values: CDR1 MGHRA, CDR2 YSYEKL. Trimming took 1 base from V and 1 from J, leaving 12 bases between them. The CDR3 contains 16 residues. CDR3 in amino acids: CASSQVSLAGTDTQYF. CDR3 coding DNA: TGCGCCAGCAGCCAAGTGAGTCTAGCCGGCACAGATACGCAGTATTTT.

The chain joins TRBV28 to TRBJ1-2; no reliable D call. This CDR3 has 13 residues. The germline CDR1 and CDR2 sequences are MDHEN and SYDVKM. V was pared by 6 bases and J by 3 bases, with 11 bases between. CDR3: CASRRDGDYGYTF. CDR3 nucleotides: TGTGCCAGCAGAAGGGATGGTGACTATGGCTACACCTTC.

This clone occurred a few times. J is TRBJ2-3 and V is TRBV7-9, with TRBD2 matching 9 bases. CDR3 length: 14 amino acids. The V segment lost 1 base and the J segment 4 bases; nucleotides outside the gene matches: 0. Germline-derived CDR1 and CDR2 are SEHNR and FQNEAQ (reference sequence). CDR3 sequence reads: CASSLGTSADTQYF. The CDR3 region has the DNA TGTGCCAGCAGCTTAGGGACTAGCGCAGATACGCAGTATTTT.

This clone showed up just a few times. This chain joins TRBV29-1 and TRBJ2-5; TRBD2 matches 7 bases. Gene TRBJ2-7 matches the end of the DNA better, so the J call may be wrong. The CDR3 has 12 residues. Germline values: CDR1 SQVTM, CDR2 ANQGSEA. As DNA, the CDR3 is TGCAGCGTGGGCCCGGGGGGCTACGAGCAGTACTTC. Its translation: CSVGPGGYEQYF.

This clone occurred once. The CDR3 spells CASSLAAGPYTEAFF. Written as DNA, the CDR3 is TGTGCCAGCAGCTTAGCGGCAGGGCCTTACACTGAAGCTTTCTTT. The chain uses TRBV7-8 and TRBJ1-1; D might be TRBD1 (5 bases). Germline loops: CDR1 SGHVS, CDR2 FQNEAQ. Trimming took off 0 bases at V and 3 bases at J, with 11 bases between the two ends. The CDR3 is made up of 15 amino acids.

V gene TRBV11-2 combines with J gene TRBJ2-7, with 9 nucleotides matching TRBD2. Germline V gives CDR1 SGHAT, CDR2 FQNNGV. The V and J ends lost 0 bases and 3 bases, in that order; junction bases with no gene match: 9. The length of the CDR3 is 17 residues. The CDR3 is CASSLEWSSGIYYEQYF. Written as DNA, the CDR3 is TGTGCCAGCAGCTTAGAGTGGTCTAGCGGGATCTACTACGAGCAGTACTTC.

The CDR3 here is CASSLGWTGSHEQYF. CDR3 DNA: TGTGCCAGCAGCTTAGGCTGGACAGGGTCCCACGAGCAGTACTTC. J is TRBJ2-7 and V is TRBV5-6, with 8 bases that match TRBD1. The CDR3 is 15 residues long. CDR1 is SGHDT and CDR2 is YYEEEE in the germline V gene. Trimming cost V 2 bases and J 5 bases; bases outside gene matches: 9.

V usage is TRBV6-1 and J usage is TRBJ1-2; D call uncertain. CDR1 MNHNS and CDR2 SASEGT come from the germline V gene. V dropped 0 bases and J dropped 8 bases, with 13 bases sitting between them. The CDR3 has 14 residues. The CDR3 DNA sequence: TGTGCCAGCAGTGAAGCCCCTCGCTATGGAGGCTACACCTTC. This sequence encodes CASSEAPRYGGYTF.

The V gene is TRBV27, the J gene TRBJ2-2; 7 bases match TRBD1. Germline trimming cut 8 bases from V and 3 bases from J; bases unmatched to any gene: 12. From germline, CDR1 is MNHEY and CDR2 SMNVEV (reference sequence). This CDR3 spans 16 amino acids. For the CDR3, the DNA is TGTGCCAGCGCTAATACACAGGGGCTCGACACCGGGGAGCTGTTTTTT. Protein sequence: CASANTQGLDTGELFF.

In this sample, this clone turned up a few times. The rearrangement uses TRBV5-1 and TRBJ2-1, with 8 bases identical to TRBD2. This CDR3 comprises 17 residues. Looked up from germline, CDR1 is SGHRS and CDR2 is YFSETQ. Germline trimming cut 0 bases from V and 0 bases from J; bases unmatched to any gene: 5. The DNA for the CDR3 is TGCGCCAGCAGCTTGGGTAAGAGCGGGAGCTCCTACAATGAGCAGTTCTTC. It specifies CASSLGKSGSSYNEQFF.

This chain uses TRBV9 with TRBJ1-1, with 10 nucleotides matching TRBD1. The trim removed 5 bases at V and 2 bases at J, leaving 6 bases unmatched. CDR3 length: 15 residues. Germline lookup yields CDR1 SGDLS and CDR2 YYNGEE. CDR3 sequence reads: CASRGGQGQNTEAFF. The CDR3, as DNA: TGTGCCAGCAGGGGGGGACAGGGGCAAAACACTGAAGCTTTCTTT.

The V gene is TRBV7-2, the J gene TRBJ2-7; 9 bases align to TRBD2. V lost 5 bases to trimming and J lost 7 bases; unmatched junction nucleotides: 12. Germline CDR1 is SGHTA and CDR2 is FQGNSA. This CDR3 spans 15 amino acids. The CDR3 protein is CASSPLEAGGGEQYF. CDR3 nucleotide sequence: TGTGCCAGCAGCCCGCTTGAAGCGGGAGGTGGTGAGCAGTACTTC.

CDR3 amino acids: CASSPLGEGYNEQFF. The CDR3 nucleotides are TGTGCCAGCAGCCCACTGGGGGAGGGCTACAATGAGCAGTTCTTC. The V gene is TRBV7-3, the J gene TRBJ2-1; 7 bases map to TRBD2. J was trimmed by 3 bases and V by 5 bases; bases with no gene match: 7. Germline CDR1 reads SGHTA; CDR2 reads FQGTGA. The CDR3 loop spans 15 amino acids.

The rearrangement joins TRBV19 to TRBJ2-1; 8 positions agree with TRBD2. The CDR3 runs 14 residues. The V gene's germline CDR1 is LNHDA and CDR2 SQIVND (reference sequence). J gave up 6 bases and V 5 bases, and 6 bases lay outside the gene matches. DNA for the CDR3: TGTGCCAGTAGTGCTCTCGGGACTAGCAATGAGCAGTTCTTC. Translated, it gives CASSALGTSNEQFF.

This clone was counted a few times. CDR3 nucleotides: TGTGCCAGCTCACGAAGCAGGGACTCCTACGAGCAGTACTTC. Translated, it gives CASSRSRDSYEQYF. The V call is TRBV18, the J call TRBJ2-7, with D possibly matching TRBD1 (5 bases). V lost 4 bases and J 0 bases, leaving 10 bases between the germline ends. CDR1 is KGHSH and CDR2 is LQKENI in the germline V gene. The CDR3 length is 14 residues.

The chain carries TRBV5-6 and TRBJ2-1; 7 bases are shared with TRBD1. The CDR3 extends over 18 amino acids. The V and J ends lost 4 bases and 6 bases, in that order; junction bases with no gene match: 19. Germline V gene data show CDR1 as SGHDT and CDR2 as YYEEEE. The CDR3 loop reads CASSPERPGQPGRNEQFF. Here the CDR3 DNA reads TGTGCCAGCAGCCCCGAACGGCCGGGACAGCCGGGACGCAATGAGCAGTTCTTC.

This chain joins TRBV28 and TRBJ2-7; 8 nucleotides agree with TRBD2. Germline trimming cut 3 bases from V and 7 bases from J; bases unmatched to any gene: 8. The CDR3 is made up of 14 amino acids. Germline lookup yields CDR1 MDHEN and CDR2 SYDVKM. CDR3 nucleotides: TGTGCCAGCAGTTTCGGGGGGGTCTCCGGAGAGCAGTACTTC. Protein sequence: CASSFGGVSGEQYF.

The V gene is TRBV18, the J gene TRBJ1-2, with TRBD1 identical over 9 bases. The J segment lost 8 bases and the V segment lost 4 bases, leaving 5 bases of the junction unmatched. Germline CDR1 KGHSH, CDR2 LQKENI. This CDR3 region has 13 residues. The CDR3 bases are TGTGCCAGCTCACTCATGGGACAGGGAGGCTACACCTTC. It specifies CASSLMGQGGYTF.

Many counts were recorded for this clone. This chain uses TRBV5-1 with TRBJ1-2; TRBD1 might be the D (6 bases). V lost 1 base and J lost 0, with 16 bases in between. The V gene's germline CDR1 is SGHRS and CDR2 YFSETQ. This CDR3 has 17 amino acids. CDR3 sequence (DNA): TGCGCCAGCAGCTTGTTCGGGTCAGGGGCCTCTAACTATGGCTACACCTTC. Translated, it gives CASSLFGSGASNYGYTF.

This rearrangement joins TRBV7-2 to TRBJ2-7; TRBD2 agrees at 9 bases. Germline V gene lookup returns CDR1 SGHTA and CDR2 FQGNSA. CDR3 length: 16 residues. V lost 5 bases and J lost 2; bases outside the gene matches: 10. In nucleotides, the CDR3 is TGTGCCAGCAGCCCTCGGTCTAGCGGGGTTACCTACGAGCAGTACTTC. It encodes CASSPRSSGVTYEQYF.

The chain combines TRBV7-9 with TRBJ1-1, with TRBD1 identical over 7 bases. V trimming: 4 bases; J trimming: 9 bases; junction bases outside the gene matches: 8. Germline V gene lookup returns CDR1 SEHNR and CDR2 FQNEAQ (reference sequence). This CDR3 has 13 residues. The CDR3 nucleotides are TGTGCCAGCAGCTGGGAAGGGGGCGGTAAAGCTTTCTTT. It specifies CASSWEGGGKAFF.

Concerning this clone: Since a far larger clone is one base different, this is likely a read error. This rearrangement joins TRBV2 to TRBJ2-7; the match to TRBD2 covers 9 bases. CDR1 SNHLY and CDR2 FYNNEI come from the germline V gene. Unmatched junction bases numbered 13, after V lost 7 bases and J lost 6 bases. The CDR3 has 15 amino acids. The CDR3 DNA is TGTGCCAGCATCCCTCGGCGGGAGGGGACTTGCGAGCAGTACTTC. Amino acid sequence: CASIPRREGTCEQYF.

The gene calls are TRBV10-1 and TRBJ2-5, with TRBD2 matching over 9 bases. This CDR3 has 13 residues. V shed 8 bases, J shed 5 bases, and the junction held 6 bases outside the gene matches. Per germline, CDR1 WNHNN and CDR2 SYGVQD (reference sequence). CDR3 loop: CASFGTSWETQYF. CDR3 in DNA: TGCGCCAGCTTCGGGACTAGCTGGGAGACCCAGTACTTC.

J is TRBJ2-1 and V is TRBV10-2; no definite D call. The V gene's germline CDR1 is WSHSY and CDR2 SAAADI. The CDR3 has 12 residues. The V end was cut by 3 bases, the J end by 6 bases, with 6 bases between. CDR3 in DNA: TGCGCCAGCAGTGATCCTGGCAATGAGCAGTTCTTC. Its protein is CASSDPGNEQFF.